Presented here are 31 T cell receptor beta chains from one specimen sequenced in a study of shared clonotypes between healthy human individuals. The protocol was immunoSEQ multiplex PCR, while the TCRdb copy is restricted to in-frame clones and leaves out a portion. The data show hundreds of thousands of clones, 95% to 98% seen once. The sample comprised naive CD4+ T cells sorted from blood. Subset defined: CD45RA+ positively selected. These receptors were taken from a woman under 40 in good health.

This chain joins TRBV6-6 and TRBJ1-5, with no clear D. This CDR3 has 14 amino acids. Germline CDR1 and CDR2: MNHNY and SVGAGI (reference sequence). Trimming removed 4 bases from V and 3 bases from J, with 10 bases in between. The CDR3 loop is CASSFPGPNQPQHF. The CDR3 region has the DNA TGTGCCAGCAGTTTTCCGGGCCCCAATCAGCCCCAGCATTTT.

V gene TRBV5-8 combines with J gene TRBJ2-2, with 9 bases lining up with TRBD2. Trimming at V came to 3 bases and at J to 3 bases, leaving 9 bases not matched to a gene. Germline CDR1 is SGHTS and CDR2 is YDEGEE. This CDR3 region has 17 residues. The CDR3 sequence is CASSSGVAGVHTGELFF. The CDR3 DNA sequence: TGTGCCAGCAGCTCTGGTGTAGCGGGAGTTCACACCGGGGAGCTGTTTTTT.

V is TRBV7-9 and J is TRBJ2-7, with TRBD2 matching 11 bases. Germline trimming cut 5 bases from V and 4 bases from J; bases unmatched to any gene: 10. This CDR3 contains 16 residues. Germline V gene sequence: CDR1 SEHNR, CDR2 FQNEAQ (reference sequence). Written as DNA, the CDR3 is TGTGCCAGCAGCGCCACTTCTAGCGGGAGGAGGTACGAGCAGTACTTC. The encoded protein is CASSATSSGRRYEQYF.

CDR3: CASSPYRAQETQYF. The CDR3 DNA follows: TGCGCCAGCAGCCCCTATAGGGCCCAAGAGACCCAGTACTTC. The genes are TRBV5-1 and TRBJ2-5; D call uncertain. The V and J ends lost 4 bases and 1 base respectively, with 11 bases between them. The V gene's germline CDR1 is SGHRS and CDR2 YFSETQ. The CDR3 has 14 amino acids.

The V gene is TRBV10-1, the J gene TRBJ2-7; possible D gene TRBD2, 5 bases. CDR1 is WNHNN, CDR2 SYGVQD, per germline (reference sequence). Trimming shortened V by 4 bases and J by 1 base, and 8 bases separated the two germline ends. CDR3 length equals 13 residues. Here the CDR3 reads CASSAGVSYEQYF. DNA of the CDR3: TGCGCCAGCAGTGCCGGGGTTTCCTACGAGCAGTACTTC.

The chain recombines TRBV5-1 with TRBJ2-3; D gene unclear. V was trimmed by 4 bases and J by 0 bases, leaving 9 bases between them. Germline V gene data show CDR1 as SGHRS and CDR2 as YFSETQ. The CDR3 totals 14 residues. The chain's CDR3 is CASSPPLSTDTQYF. Here the CDR3 DNA reads TGCGCCAGCAGCCCCCCCCTTAGCACAGATACGCAGTATTTT. Full variable domain (remainder filled in from reference TRBV5-1 and TRBJ2-3): KAGVTQTPRYLIKTRGQQVTLSCSPISGHRSVSWYQQTPGQGLQFLFEYFSETQRNKGNFPGRFSGRQFSNSRSEMNVSTLELGDSALYLCASSPPLSTDTQYFGPGTRLTVL.

V gene TRBV2 combines with J gene TRBJ1-2; 9 nucleotides agree with TRBD1. The J segment lost 6 bases and the V segment lost 4 bases, leaving 3 bases of the junction unmatched. CDR1 and CDR2 (germline): SNHLY, FYNNEI. CDR3 length: 13 residues. As DNA, the CDR3 is TGTGCCAGCAGTGTGTGGACAGGGGATGGCTACACCTTC. Protein: CASSVWTGDGYTF.

Regarding this clone: The identical CDR3 is also encoded by other nucleotide sequences in the sample. V gene TRBV19 combines with J gene TRBJ2-3; 12 nucleotides line up with TRBD2. V trimming: 8 bases; J trimming: 2 bases; junction bases outside the gene matches: 2. The CDR3 is 14 residues long. Germline loops: CDR1 LNHDA, CDR2 SQIVND (reference sequence). The DNA of the CDR3 is TGTGCCAGTCGGACTAGCGGGAACACAGATACGCAGTATTTT. It translates to CASRTSGNTDTQYF.

The V call is TRBV6-1, the J call TRBJ2-4, with 7 bases that match TRBD2. CDR1 and CDR2 (germline): MNHNS, SASEGT. This CDR3 has 16 residues. Trimming cost V 2 bases and J 8 bases; bases outside gene matches: 12. CDR3 in amino acids: CASSELTSPKDYIQYF. The CDR3 DNA sequence: TGTGCCAGCAGTGAATTGACTAGCCCTAAGGATTACATTCAGTACTTC.

This clone was observed once. The chain carries TRBV18 and TRBJ1-5; 7 positions agree with TRBD1. The junction had 7 bases not matched to a gene; V was cut back by 3 bases and J by 5 bases. CDR1 is KGHSH and CDR2 is LQKENI in the germline V gene. The CDR3 length is 15 residues. The CDR3 DNA follows: TGTGCCAGCTCACCGACACAGGGGAGCGATCAGCCCCAGCATTTT. Translating gives CASSPTQGSDQPQHF.

V is TRBV5-1 and J is TRBJ2-1, with TRBD2 matching 7 bases. The CDR3 has 15 residues. J gave up 3 bases and V 1 base, and 4 bases lay outside the gene matches. From germline, CDR1 is SGHRS and CDR2 YFSETQ. The CDR3: CASSLHSGIYNEQFF. The CDR3 bases are TGCGCCAGCAGCTTGCACAGCGGGATCTACAATGAGCAGTTCTTC.

The rearrangement uses TRBV6-6 and TRBJ1-2, with D hard to call. V lost 1 base to trimming and J lost 3 bases, with 9 bases between them. The CDR3 sequence is 14 residues long. CDR1 MNHNY and CDR2 SVGAGI come from the germline V gene (reference sequence). CDR3 protein: CASSYYSSDYGYTF. The DNA of the CDR3 is TGTGCCAGCAGTTACTACTCGTCGGACTATGGCTACACCTTC.

The rearrangement uses TRBV18 and TRBJ1-1; 9 bases line up with TRBD1. Germline assignment: CDR1 KGHSH and CDR2 LQKENI. This CDR3 contains 14 residues. The J segment lost 3 bases and the V segment lost 4 bases, leaving 3 bases of the junction unmatched. CDR3 in DNA: TGTGCCAGCTCACTGGGGACAGGGCACACTGAAGCTTTCTTT. Residues: CASSLGTGHTEAFF.

CDR3 nucleotide sequence: TGCGCCAGCAGCGCGGACAGGGAGGAAGAGACCCAGTACTTC. Translating gives CASSADREEETQYF. The chain couples TRBV10-2 to TRBJ2-5; 8 bases are a match to TRBD1. J was trimmed by 3 bases and V by 6 bases; bases with no gene match: 6. The CDR3 spans 14 residues. CDR1 and CDR2 from the germline V gene are WSHSY and SAAADI.

V usage is TRBV28 and J usage is TRBJ2-7; TRBD1 matches 9 bases. In germline, CDR1 is MDHEN, CDR2 SYDVKM. The length of the CDR3 is 14 residues. V was pared by 4 bases and J by 2 bases, with 3 bases of the junction left unmatched. CDR3 nucleotides: TGTGCCAGCAGTTCTGGGACAGGGACCTACGAGCAGTACTTC. It specifies CASSSGTGTYEQYF. The variable domain in full, with the rest retrieved from reference TRBV28 and TRBJ2-7, is DVKVTQSSRYLVKRTGEKVFLECVQDMDHENMFWYRQDPGLGLRLIYFSYDVKMKEKGDIPEGYSVSREKKERFSLILESASTNQTSMYLCASSSGTGTYEQYFGPGTRLTVT.

V is TRBV7-6 and J is TRBJ2-1; no clear D gene. Germline CDR1 SGHVS, CDR2 FNYEAQ. Trimming shortened V by 1 base and J by 6 bases, and 4 bases separated the two germline ends. This CDR3 spans 12 amino acids. The CDR3 region is CASSLDSNEQFF. The DNA for the CDR3 is TGTGCCAGCAGCTTAGATAGCAATGAGCAGTTCTTC.

The chain uses TRBV6-1 and TRBJ1-5; the D is unclear. The CDR3 contains 13 residues. Per germline, CDR1 MNHNS and CDR2 SASEGT. V lost 2 bases and J 1 base, leaving 3 bases between the germline ends. The CDR3 DNA reads as TGTGCCAGCAGTGAAATGAGCAATCAGCCCCAGCATTTT. Its protein product is CASSEMSNQPQHF.

This sequence joins TRBV6-4 and TRBJ2-3; 7 bases match TRBD2. This CDR3 has 16 amino acids. Germline V gene data show CDR1 as MRHNA and CDR2 as SNTAGT. Trimming cost V 4 bases and J 5 bases; bases outside gene matches: 12. The CDR3 protein is CASSVGGAGGGDTQYF. In DNA, the CDR3 is TGTGCCAGCAGTGTCGGAGGCGCTGGGGGGGGAGATACGCAGTATTTT.

V is TRBV2 and J is TRBJ1-6; a possible D gene is TRBD1 (6 bases). The CDR3 extends over 15 amino acids. Between the trimmed V and J ends, which lost 0 bases and 8 bases, there was a span of 11 bases. The germline V gene has CDR1 SNHLY and CDR2 FYNNEI. The CDR3 region has the DNA TGTGCCAGCAGTGAAGCGTGGGCAGGGGATTCACCCCTCCACTTT. It translates to CASSEAWAGDSPLHF.

The chain's CDR3 is CASTPSRNEKLFF. CDR3 DNA sequence: TGTGCCAGCACCCCAAGCAGGAATGAAAAACTGTTTTTT. The chain has TRBV7-8 and TRBJ1-4; D unresolved. Trimming removed 7 bases at V and 5 bases at J, with 11 bases between. The length of the CDR3 is 13 residues. Germline CDR1 and CDR2: SGHVS and FQNEAQ.

DNA of the CDR3: TGCGCCAGCAGATCCCGACTAGCGGTCTACGAGCAGTACTTC. It encodes CASRSRLAVYEQYF. The chain is built from TRBV5-1 and TRBJ2-7, with 9 bases identical to TRBD2. CDR1 SGHRS and CDR2 YFSETQ come from the germline V gene. The CDR3 consists of 14 residues. V gave up 5 bases and J gave up 3 bases; unmatched junction bases: 6.

The chain joins TRBV6-6 to TRBJ1-1; the D gene is possibly TRBD1 (5 bases). CDR3 size: 15 residues. CDR1 and CDR2 (germline): MNHNY, SVGAGI (reference sequence). The V and J ends lost 0 bases and 6 bases respectively, with 14 bases between them. CDR3 sequence: CASSYSIEGKPEAFF. CDR3 DNA: TGTGCCAGCAGTTACTCGATCGAGGGGAAACCTGAAGCTTTCTTT.

V is TRBV5-5 and J is TRBJ1-2, with D hard to call. Germline lookup yields CDR1 SGHKS and CDR2 YYEKEE (reference sequence). CDR3 length: 13 residues. Trimming left V 4 bases short and J 5 bases short, with 12 bases between. In nucleotides, the CDR3 is TGTGCCAGCAGCGCCGGAGGCGCTTATGGCTACACCTTC. Translation: CASSAGGAYGYTF.

The J gene is TRBJ1-1, the V gene TRBV28; 7 bases fit TRBD1. In germline, CDR1 is MDHEN, CDR2 SYDVKM. The CDR3 spans 14 residues. The V segment lost 5 bases and the J segment 4 bases; nucleotides outside the gene matches: 7. The CDR3 coding sequence is TGTGCCAGCAGTGACAGGGTAGGAAGCACTGAAGCTTTCTTT. As protein: CASSDRVGSTEAFF.

The chain joins TRBV28 to TRBJ2-7; D gene ambiguous. Germline V gene sequence: CDR1 MDHEN, CDR2 SYDVKM. The CDR3 has 13 residues. The ends were cut back, 4 bases at V and 2 bases at J, with 9 bases in the middle. CDR3 sequence reads: CASSSHTTYEQYF. The CDR3, as DNA: TGTGCCAGCAGTTCCCACACCACCTACGAGCAGTACTTC.

The chain joins TRBV9 to TRBJ2-3; TRBD2 matches at 7 bases. CDR1 is SGDLS, CDR2 YYNGEE, per germline. The junction had 10 bases not matched to a gene; V was cut back by 0 bases and J by 3 bases. This CDR3 contains 17 residues. The CDR3 is CASSVGLWRELTDTQYF. The CDR3 DNA reads as TGTGCCAGCAGCGTAGGGCTATGGCGGGAGCTAACAGATACGCAGTATTTT. Drawing the rest from reference TRBV9 and TRBJ2-3, the complete variable domain is DSGVTQTPKHLITATGQRVTLRCSPRSGDLSVYWYQQSLDQGLQFLIQYYNGEERAKGNILERFSAQQFPDLHSELNLSSLELGDSALYFCASSVGLWRELTDTQYFGPGTRLTVL.

This chain uses TRBV28 with TRBJ1-5; D is ambiguous. This CDR3 is built from 14 residues. The germline V and J ends were trimmed by 2 bases and 5 bases, with 10 bases remaining between them. Germline values: CDR1 MDHEN, CDR2 SYDVKM. The CDR3 DNA sequence: TGTGCCAGCAGTTTAGCACAGCCCTATCAGCCCCAGCATTTT. Translation: CASSLAQPYQPQHF. Drawing the rest from reference TRBV28 and TRBJ1-5, the complete variable domain is DVKVTQSSRYLVKRTGEKVFLECVQDMDHENMFWYRQDPGLGLRLIYFSYDVKMKEKGDIPEGYSVSREKKERFSLILESASTNQTSMYLCASSLAQPYQPQHFGDGTRLSIL.

The chain has TRBV6-1 and TRBJ1-5, with 11 bases lining up with TRBD1. The CDR3 covers 16 residues. The trim removed 1 base at V and 3 bases at J, leaving 2 bases unmatched. Germline V gene data show CDR1 as MNHNS and CDR2 as SASEGT. The DNA of the CDR3 is TGTGCCAGCAGTGAAGGGACAGGGGGCATCAATCAGCCCCAGCATTTT. Its translation: CASSEGTGGINQPQHF.

Note on this clone: Germline is not matched at one junction end, which may reflect a read error. This rearrangement joins TRBV2 to TRBJ1-2, with 9 nucleotides matching TRBD1. CDR1 SNHLY and CDR2 FYNNEI come from the germline V gene. This CDR3 spans 14 amino acids. The DNA of the CDR3 is TGTGCCAGCAGAGAAGACAGGGGGACGTACGGCTACACCTTC. This sequence encodes CASREDRGTYGYTF.

The V gene is TRBV19, the J gene TRBJ1-2; TRBD1 agrees at 7 bases. The J segment lost 7 bases and the V segment lost 10 bases, leaving 15 bases of the junction unmatched. This CDR3 has 14 residues. CDR1 and CDR2 (germline): LNHDA, SQIVND (reference sequence). CDR3 region: CATTQDRLPFGYTF. The CDR3 DNA sequence: TGTGCCACCACCCAGGACAGGCTCCCTTTTGGCTACACCTTC. Full variable domain (outside the CDR3, taken from reference TRBV19 and TRBJ1-2): DGGITQSPKYLFRKEGQNVTLSCEQNLNHDAMYWYRQDPGQGLRLIYYSQIVNDFQKGDIAEGYSVSREKKESFPLTVTSAQKNPTAFYLCATTQDRLPFGYTFGSGTRLTVV.

This clone was observed a handful of times. This chain links TRBV6-1 with TRBJ1-2; 8 nucleotides match TRBD1. The germline gives CDR1 MNHNS, CDR2 SASEGT. J lost 5 bases, V lost 1 base, and 6 bases had no gene match. The CDR3 totals 15 residues. CDR3 region: CASSEVQGGLYGYTF. CDR3 nucleotides: TGTGCCAGCAGTGAAGTACAGGGGGGACTTTATGGCTACACCTTC.